The sequence of this T cell receptor beta chain was determined in a study of graft-versus-host responses after intestinal transplantation. Study as a whole: Recipients were all induced with anti-thymocyte globulin, then given tacrolimus and steroids for about 3 years.

Libraries were prepared by immunoSEQ multiplex PCR; TCRdb keeps only in-frame clonotypes and omits some of them. The table lists about 88,000 clones, approximately 90% of them singletons, with just under 0.35% in the top ten. V was pared by 5 bases and J by 2 bases, with 13 bases of the junction left unmatched. Germline V gives CDR1 SGHAT, CDR2 FQNNGV. The CDR3 runs 18 residues. A note on this clone: What it recognizes is unknown.

Study-level points and caveats: Circulating GvH clone levels at their peak were associated with HvG declines (early post-transplant).

The genes are TRBV11-2 and TRBJ1-4; 8 bases are a match to TRBD1. The receptor was derived from a human donor who was the organ donor for an intestinal transplant. Sequencing was performed on unstimulated CD4+ T cells sorted from spleen or lymph node cells, taken before transplant. Here the CDR3 reads CASSRTGMVGWTNEKLFF. The CDR3 DNA follows: TGTGCCAGCAGCCGGACAGGGATGGTGGGGTGGACTAATGAAAAACTGTTTTTT.